These 25 T cell receptor beta chains originate from one sample sequenced in a study of T-cell memory formation after mild COVID-19. TCRdb reanalysed the 5' RACE reads using MiXCR and keeps one entry per CDR3 protein. The table records 100,000 or so distinct CDR3 sequences, around 10% of them present only once. Specimen: PBMCs or a T cell subset sorted from them (not recorded which). The receptors shown here come from a man between 18 and 35 years old who had mild COVID-19 (a few samples of this study predate the infection). Cell type and time point are not known.

This clonotype appeared a few times. The chain is built from TRBV4-3 and TRBJ1-2; no definite D call. CDR1 is LGHNA and CDR2 is YSLEER in the germline V gene. Trimming stripped 0 bases from V and 11 bases from J, with 7 bases between. The CDR3 contains 11 residues. Written as DNA, the CDR3 is TGCGCCAGCAGCCAAGATCGGGAGTACACCTTC. Its translation is CASSQDREYTF.

This clonotype was observed a handful of times. This chain uses TRBV14 with TRBJ2-3; 7 bases align to TRBD1. J lost 2 bases, V lost 0 bases, and 8 bases had no gene match. Germline-derived CDR1 and CDR2 are SGHDN and FVKESK. The CDR3 runs to 17 residues. The CDR3 nucleotides are TGTGCCAGCAGCCAAGATCAAGGAGACAGGGCCACAGATACGCAGTATTTT. Translation: CASSQDQGDRATDTQYF. The full variable domain, rest sourced from reference TRBV14 and TRBJ2-3, is EAGVTQFPSHSVIEKGQTVTLRCDPISGHDNLYWYRRVMGKEIKFLLHFVKESKQDESGMPNNRFLAERTGGTYSTLKVQPAELEDSGVYFCASSQDQGDRATDTQYFGPGTRLTVL.

This clonotype has more than one count but fewer than ten. The chain recombines TRBV6-1 with TRBJ1-1; D is undetermined. Trimming took 5 bases from V and 1 from J, leaving 8 bases between them. This CDR3 region has 13 residues. The germline V gene encodes CDR1 MNHNS and CDR2 SASEGT. CDR3 region: CASSYRGNTEAFF. In nucleotides, the CDR3 is TGTGCCAGCAGTTACCGGGGGAACACTGAAGCTTTCTTT.

This chain connects TRBV5-1 to TRBJ2-1; no reliable D call. Trimming removed 0 bases from V and 4 bases from J, with 14 bases in between. The CDR3 covers 16 residues. Germline CDR1 SGHRS, CDR2 YFSETQ. The CDR3 DNA sequence: TGCGCCAGCAGCTTGGCCCCAGGCATCGGGTACAATGAGCAGTTCTTC. This encodes CASSLAPGIGYNEQFF.

This clonotype was counted between two and nine times. CDR3 region: CASSYSFPGTDTQYF. The CDR3, as DNA: TGTGCCAGCAGTTACTCTTTCCCGGGGACAGATACGCAGTATTTT. The chain is built from TRBV6-5 and TRBJ2-3, with D possibly being TRBD2 (5 bases). The CDR3 has 15 residues. Per germline, CDR1 MNHEY and CDR2 SVGAGI. Between the trimmed V and J ends, which lost 0 bases and 3 bases, there was a span of 10 bases.

This clonotype was detected only a few times. The rearrangement links TRBV20-1 to TRBJ1-5; a possible D gene is TRBD1 (5 bases). Trimming removed 5 bases from V and 0 bases from J, with 11 bases in between. This CDR3 contains 14 residues. Germline values: CDR1 DFQATT, CDR2 SNEGSKA (reference sequence). The CDR3: CSAPTRDSNQPQHF. CDR3 DNA sequence: TGCAGTGCTCCGACCAGGGATAGCAATCAGCCCCAGCATTTT.

The chain uses TRBV4-2 and TRBJ2-5, with 8 bases matching TRBD2. Looked up from germline, CDR1 is LGHNA and CDR2 is YNFKEQ. The CDR3 is made up of 18 amino acids. The ends lost 1 base at V and 2 bases at J; junction bases unmatched: 12. In nucleotides, the CDR3 is TGTGCCAGCAGCCAAGGCGGGATGTCGGGGGGGTGGCAAGAGACCCAGTACTTC. It encodes CASSQGGMSGGWQETQYF.

This clonotype was seen only a few times. The V gene is TRBV4-3, the J gene TRBJ2-2; unclear D gene. The CDR3 loop spans 14 amino acids. The V end was cut by 6 bases, the J end by 6 bases, with 14 bases between. CDR1 is LGHNA, CDR2 YSLEER, per germline. The CDR3 loop is CASRLEISSGELFF. DNA of the CDR3: TGCGCCAGCAGACTCGAAATCAGTTCCGGGGAGCTGTTTTTT.

This clonotype was recorded a few times. V usage is TRBV10-3 and J usage is TRBJ2-5; D unresolved. Between the trimmed V and J ends, which lost 4 bases and 2 bases, there was a span of 14 bases. The CDR3 runs 15 residues. CDR1 and CDR2 (germline): ENHRY, SYGVKD. The DNA of the CDR3 is TGTGCCATCAGTGTATCGGCCCGAAGTCAAGAGACCCAGTACTTC. It encodes CAISVSARSQETQYF.

The chain uses TRBV7-6 and TRBJ2-5; TRBD1 aligns across 9 bases. The J segment lost 5 bases and the V segment lost 1 base, leaving 5 bases of the junction unmatched. The germline V gene has CDR1 SGHVS and CDR2 FNYEAQ. The CDR3 sequence is 15 residues long. CDR3 coding DNA: TGTGCCAGCAGCTTAGAGGGACAGGGTGGGGAGACCCAGTACTTC. Its translation is CASSLEGQGGETQYF.

The chain employs TRBV7-8 and TRBJ2-7; tentatively, D is TRBD1 or TRBD2 (5 bases each). The CDR3 is made up of 14 amino acids. CDR1 and CDR2 (germline): SGHVS, FQNEAQ. Deletions cut 5 bases from V and 2 bases from J, with 13 bases between. For the CDR3, the DNA is TGTGCCAGCAGCCAGGTTATGGGGGCCTACGAGCAGTACGTC. Translated: CASSQVMGAYEQYV.

This clonotype showed up just a few times. V and J are TRBV6-6 and TRBJ1-2; no firm D call. The germline V gene encodes CDR1 MNHNY and CDR2 SVGAGI (reference sequence). V gave up 11 bases and J gave up 3 bases, with 13 bases separating them. This CDR3 has 12 amino acids. The CDR3 here is CAGLGDDYGYTF. The CDR3 DNA reads as TGTGCCGGACTAGGAGACGACTATGGCTACACCTTC.

In nucleotides, the CDR3 is TGTGCCAGCAGTCCCCTAGATAATGAGCAGTTCTTC. Its translation: CASSPLDNEQFF. The chain couples TRBV6-2 or TRBV6-3 to TRBJ2-1; no reliable D call. With 5 bases removed from V and 7 bases from J, the gap between germline ends came to 9 bases. Germline V gene sequence: CDR1 MNHEY, CDR2 SVGEGT. CDR3 length equals 12 residues.

This clonotype came up a few times. The rearrangement uses TRBV27 and TRBJ1-5; no definite D call. The V gene lost 0 bases and the J gene lost 3 bases, with 6 bases spanning the gap. CDR1 MNHEY and CDR2 SMNVEV come from the germline V gene (reference sequence). The CDR3 totals 14 residues. Written as DNA, the CDR3 is TGTGCCAGCAGTTTATCGCAGATCAATCAGCCCCAGCATTTT. It specifies CASSLSQINQPQHF.

This clonotype was seen only a few times. The rearrangement joins TRBV12-3 or TRBV12-4 to TRBJ2-4, with D possibly TRBD1 on 6 matching bases. This CDR3 region has 18 residues. V gave up 3 bases and J gave up 0 bases, with 18 bases separating them. The CDR3 protein is CASSFVGARLTAKNIQYF. The DNA for the CDR3 is TGTGCCAGCAGTTTCGTGGGGGCCAGACTTACAGCCAAAAACATTCAGTACTTC.

This clonotype was counted between two and nine times. The chain combines TRBV4-3 with TRBJ1-1; TRBD1 agrees at 10 bases. This CDR3 is built from 15 residues. The J segment lost 2 bases and the V segment lost 2 bases, leaving 2 bases of the junction unmatched. Per the germline V gene, CDR1 is LGHNA and CDR2 is YSLEER. CDR3 coding DNA: TGCGCCAGCAGCCAATGGGACAGGGGAAACACTGAAGCTTTCTTT. It translates to CASSQWDRGNTEAFF.

J is TRBJ1-4 and V is TRBV12-3 or TRBV12-4, with D unclear. The CDR3 loop spans 18 amino acids. V lost 5 bases, J lost 0 bases, and 19 bases lay in between. The CDR3 spells CASSPPTQTWATNEKLFF. In DNA, the CDR3 is TGTGCCAGCAGTCCGCCGACACAAACCTGGGCAACTAATGAAAAACTGTTTTTT.

The chain has TRBV4-2 and TRBJ2-2; TRBD2 aligns across 7 bases. The CDR3 extends over 15 amino acids. With 3 bases clipped from V and 6 bases from J, the junction kept 7 bases outside the gene matches. Germline V gene lookup returns CDR1 LGHNA and CDR2 YNFKEQ. CDR3 in DNA: TGTGCCAGCAGCCAGAGGGACTACCTGTCCGGGGAGCTGTTTTTT. This sequence encodes CASSQRDYLSGELFF.

This chain uses TRBV7-8 with TRBJ2-1; TRBD2 matches 8 bases. V gave up 5 bases and J gave up 9 bases; unmatched junction bases: 9. The CDR3 totals 14 residues. The germline gives CDR1 SGHVS, CDR2 FQNEAQ. As DNA, the CDR3 is TGTGCCAGCAGCGGAACGGGGGGGCTCCTTGAGCAGTTCTTC. This translates into CASSGTGGLLEQFF.

The chain combines TRBV5-4 with TRBJ1-2; D gene uncertain. The CDR3 is 15 residues long. CDR1 is SGHNT and CDR2 is YYREEE in the germline V gene (reference sequence). V dropped 4 bases and J dropped 0 bases, with 13 bases sitting between them. CDR3 in amino acids: CASSDNHGANYGYTF. CDR3 nucleotide sequence: TGTGCCAGCAGCGACAACCACGGGGCTAACTATGGCTACACCTTC.

This clonotype showed up many times. The rearrangement uses TRBV5-1 and TRBJ2-1, with D possibly being TRBD1 (5 bases). With 7 bases removed from V and 0 bases from J, the gap between germline ends came to 17 bases. Per germline, CDR1 SGHRS and CDR2 YFSETQ. The CDR3 runs 16 residues. The DNA of the CDR3 is TGCGCCAGCGACAAGCTAGGGGTCCCCTCCTACAATGAGCAGTTCTTC. Amino acid sequence: CASDKLGVPSYNEQFF.

Ten or more counts support this clonotype. The chain links TRBV5-1 to TRBJ1-1; D is unclear. This CDR3 comprises 16 residues. V lost 2 bases, J lost 4 bases, and 18 bases lay in between. From germline, CDR1 is SGHRS and CDR2 YFSETQ. The chain's CDR3 is CASSFSFGVRGTEAFF. The CDR3 region has the DNA TGCGCCAGCAGCTTTAGTTTTGGGGTCCGAGGCACTGAAGCTTTCTTT.

The chain carries TRBV12-3 or TRBV12-4 and TRBJ1-1; D is possibly TRBD1 (6 bases). CDR3 length equals 14 residues. Deletions cut 6 bases from V and 0 bases from J, with 11 bases between. CDR3 bases: TGTGCCAGCAGGTCCGGACAGTTGAACACTGAAGCTTTCTTT. It specifies CASRSGQLNTEAFF.

The sample holds a few counts of this clonotype. This chain connects TRBV24-1 to TRBJ2-3; 7 nucleotides align to TRBD1. In germline, CDR1 is KGHDR, CDR2 SFDVKD. CDR3 length: 17 residues. V was clipped by 3 bases and J by 5 bases; unmatched bases: 13. The CDR3 loop reads CATSDTWDSTGIDTQYF. The CDR3 bases are TGTGCCACCAGTGATACATGGGACAGCACGGGAATAGATACGCAGTATTTT.

The chain joins TRBV27 to TRBJ1-6; D remains unclear. Trimming pared 6 bases from V and 7 bases from J, leaving 13 bases between. Germline V lookup: CDR1 MNHEY, CDR2 SMNVEV (reference sequence). The CDR3 spans 14 residues. Here the CDR3 reads CASRLSAPNSPLHF. CDR3 nucleotide sequence: TGTGCCAGCAGGCTCAGCGCTCCAAATTCACCCCTCCACTTT.